The clone carrying this T cell receptor beta chain was counted at least ten times. Its target is unknown. Using its own MiXCR run on the 5' RACE reads, TCRdb lists one record per CDR3 protein. Of 170,000 or so distinct CDR3 sequences in the sample, approximately 6% are singletons; the top ten hold roughly 3%. This record belongs to a study of T cells after yellow fever vaccination. Broader study findings: The booster response re-showed most primary clones: approximately 95% CD4, more than 80% CD8. Only a minor proportion of clonotypes was detected across both CD4 and CD8 compartments.

Sequenced material: CD4+ T cells sorted from PBMCs, taken on the day of the first yellow fever vaccination. This TCR was recovered from a young man who received the YFV17D yellow fever vaccine.

The CDR3 sequence: CASSPTGPYGYTF. The DNA of the CDR3 is TGTGCCAGCAGCCCGACAGGCCCCTATGGCTACACCTTC. The chain combines TRBV7-2 with TRBJ1-2; D may be TRBD1 (6 bases). This CDR3 is built from 13 residues. Trimming shortened V by 5 bases and J by 4 bases, and 11 bases separated the two germline ends. Germline CDR1 SGHTA, CDR2 FQGNSA.